Below, 5 T cell receptor beta chains from the same sample are listed, as sequenced in a study of STAT5B mutations in CD4+ large granular lymphocyte leukemia. Clones were read by immunoSEQ multiplex PCR, and TCRdb kept only the in-frame ones, dropping some. The table includes around 30,000 clones, over 80% detected once. The sequencing sample was made of CD4+ T cells from blood buffy coats. These receptors came from a human donor in good health.

The chain uses TRBV27 and TRBJ2-7; D assignment may be TRBD1 or TRBD2 (5 bases each). CDR3 length: 14 residues. The germline gives CDR1 MNHEY, CDR2 SMNVEV (reference sequence). Trimming stripped 5 bases from V and 3 bases from J, with 14 bases between. The CDR3 DNA reads TGTGCCAGCAGTCCTCGTAGGGACCTCTACGAGCAGTACTTC. This codes for CASSPRRDLYEQYF.

The chain combines TRBV6-5 with TRBJ2-1; 7 nucleotides match TRBD2. The CDR3 totals 14 residues. V lost 0 bases, J lost 10 bases, and 6 bases stayed unmatched. CDR1 MNHEY and CDR2 SVGAGI come from the germline V gene. CDR3 sequence: CASSYSTSGGEQFF. The CDR3 DNA reads as TGTGCCAGCAGTTACTCGACGTCGGGAGGCGAGCAGTTCTTC.

The chain has TRBV25-1 and TRBJ2-5, with D perhaps TRBD1 or TRBD2 (5 bases each). Germline CDR1 reads MGHDK; CDR2 reads SYGVNS. The CDR3 has 17 amino acids. Trimming took off 2 bases at V and 4 bases at J, with 20 bases between the two ends. The CDR3 loop reads CASSEPPSRGTGETQYF. The CDR3 DNA follows: TGTGCCAGCAGTGAACCACCTTCAAGAGGGACGGGAGAGACCCAGTACTTC. The whole variable domain, remainder taken from reference TRBV25-1 and TRBJ2-5, is EADIYQTPRYLVIGTGKKITLECSQTMGHDKMYWYQQDPGMELHLIHYSYGVNSTEKGDLSSESTVSRIRTEHFPLTLESARPSHTSQYLCASSEPPSRGTGETQYFGPGTRLLVL.

The chain employs TRBV15 and TRBJ1-5; no definite D call. CDR1 is LNHNV and CDR2 is YYDKDF in the germline V gene (reference sequence). This CDR3 has 13 amino acids. V was pared by 10 bases and J by 4 bases, with 14 bases between. DNA of the CDR3: TGTGCCAGTGCCCAGTTGGGTAATCAGCCCCAGCATTTT. This sequence encodes CASAQLGNQPQHF.

This rearrangement joins TRBV6-5 to TRBJ2-1; no clear D. Germline CDR1 is MNHEY and CDR2 is SVGAGI. There are 15 residues in the CDR3. V lost 4 bases, J lost 4 bases, and 14 bases lay in between. CDR3 region: CASSFGRALYNEQFF. The CDR3 bases are TGTGCCAGCAGTTTTGGTCGCGCCCTATACAATGAGCAGTTCTTC.